A selection of T cell receptor beta chains follows, all from one sample in a study of CD8 T cells in ankylosing spondylitis. TCRdb passed the 5' RACE reads through MiXCR, listing each CDR3 protein once. The sample shows under 950,000 distinct CDR3 sequences, around 20% of them seen only once. Input material: blood, either unsorted or a sorted T cell fraction (not recorded which). The receptors were gathered from a male donor with ankylosing spondylitis. The CDR3 runs from the conserved cysteine through the conserved F or W. A D gene is named only where the DNA matches it firmly. Where a row states a size, it is once, few, many or the class of an expanded clone; other rows omit it.

TRBJ2-1 - TRBV6-5 many TGTGCCAGCAGTTACTCCTCCGTCGGGTATGAGCAGTTCTTC CASSYSSVGYEQFF
TRBJ1-2 - TRBV7-2 few TGTGCCAGCAGCTTCGACAGTTCTAACTATGGCTACACCTTC CASSFDSSNYGYTF
TRBJ2-1 - TRBV5-1 - TGCGCCAGCAGCTTGCCGGAGGGGAGCTCCTACAATGAGCAGTTCTTC CASSLPEGSSYNEQFF
TRBJ2-7 - TRBV28 - TGTGCCAGCAGTCCTCCACCGCATGGGGCCTACGAGCAGTACTTC CASSPPPHGAYEQYF
TRBJ2-2 - TRBV20-1 few TGCAGTGCTAGAGTGGGGAGGTCTTTTAACACCGGGGAGCTGTTTTTT CSARVGRSFNTGELFF
TRBJ2-1 - TRBV28 - TGTGCCAGCAGCGCCTTGGTTCGTGTGGGATCCTACAATGAGCAGTTCTTC CASSALVRVGSYNEQFF
TRBJ1-4 - TRBV9 - TGTGCCAGCAGCGTTGGAGGGGGAGGAAAACTGTTTTTT CASSVGGGGKLFF
TRBJ2-3 TRBD2 TRBV9 - TGTGCCAGCAGCCCCGGGGGGGGAAAGGATACGCAGTATTTT CASSPGGGKDTQYF
TRBJ1-1 - TRBV4-1 many TGCGCCAGCAGCCAAGCTGGGGGCCCTGAAGCTTTCTTT CASSQAGGPEAFF
TRBJ1-1 - TRBV18 few TGTGCCAGCCATCAGGGAAACACTGAAGCTTTCTTT CASHQGNTEAFF
TRBJ2-1 - TRBV6-4 many TGTGCCAGCAGTGAATTGGCGGGAACGAATAATGAGCAGTTCTTC CASSELAGTNNEQFF
TRBJ2-1 TRBD1 TRBV24-1 few TGTGCCACCAGTGATTTCGACAGGGTGGGAAGCAATGAGCAGTTCTTC CATSDFDRVGSNEQFF
TRBJ2-5 - TRBV20-1 few TGCAGTGCTAGAACGGGGGACGGGACCCAGTACTTC CSARTGDGTQYF
TRBJ1-1 - TRBV5-1 few TGCGCCAGCAGCTTGGTAGGGAGCGGGTGGACTGAAGCTTTCTTT CASSLVGSGWTEAFF
TRBJ2-1 TRBD2 TRBV5-1 - TGCGCCAGCACCACGGGGGGGGTTGGTGAGCAGTTCTTC CASTTGGVGEQFF
TRBJ2-2 TRBD1 TRBV25-1 few TGTGCCAGCAGTGAATATCGAGGACAGGGGGCAACCGGGGAGCTGTTTTTT CASSEYRGQGATGELFF
TRBJ2-7 TRBD1 TRBV24-1 - TGTGCCACCAGCGGGACAGGGGGCTCCTACGAGCAGTACTTC CATSGTGGSYEQYF
TRBJ2-1 - TRBV10-3 many TGTGCCATCAGTGATACGGACAATGAGCAGTTCTTC CAISDTDNEQFF
TRBJ2-7 - TRBV5-6 few TGTGCCAGCAGCTTGGGTCGGAGCCCCTACGAGCAGTACTTC CASSLGRSPYEQYF
TRBJ2-3 TRBD1 TRBV5-1 many TGCGCCAGCAGCTTGACCGGGACAGATACAGATACGCAGTATTTT CASSLTGTDTDTQYF
TRBJ2-3 - TRBV4-1 - TGCGCCAGCAGCCAAGCATTACGTCCGGATACGCAGTATTTT CASSQALRPDTQYF
TRBJ1-5 TRBD1 TRBV2 - TGTGCCAGCAGTGAGTTTTTGGGACAGGGCATTTGGCCCCAGCATTTT CASSEFLGQGIWPQHF
TRBJ2-3 - TRBV28 many TGTGCCAGCAGTTCAACTAGCCTATACGGTTTGGATACGCAGTATTTT CASSSTSLYGLDTQYF
TRBJ1-1 - TRBV20-1 few TGCAGTGCTCCTTCTGGGCAGAACACTGAAGCTTTCTTT CSAPSGQNTEAFF
TRBJ2-1 - TRBV6-2/TRBV6-3 few TGTGCCAGCAGTTACTCGATTCGGGTTTCTGAGCAGTTCTTC CASSYSIRVSEQFF
TRBJ2-7 - TRBV16 - TGTGCCAGCAGCCAATCCGACTATGAGTACGAGCAGTACTTC CASSQSDYEYEQYF
TRBJ2-3 TRBD1 TRBV5-1 - TGCGCCAGCAGCTTGGAGGGACAGACCACAGATACGCAGTATTTT CASSLEGQTTDTQYF
TRBJ1-5 - TRBV6-2/TRBV6-3 few TGTGCCAGCAGACCATCAGGGACAACGAATCAGCCCCAGCATTTT CASRPSGTTNQPQHF
TRBJ2-1 TRBD1 TRBV27 - TGTGCCAGCAGTATCGACAGGGGGGAGTTCGATGAGCAGTTCTTC CASSIDRGEFDEQFF